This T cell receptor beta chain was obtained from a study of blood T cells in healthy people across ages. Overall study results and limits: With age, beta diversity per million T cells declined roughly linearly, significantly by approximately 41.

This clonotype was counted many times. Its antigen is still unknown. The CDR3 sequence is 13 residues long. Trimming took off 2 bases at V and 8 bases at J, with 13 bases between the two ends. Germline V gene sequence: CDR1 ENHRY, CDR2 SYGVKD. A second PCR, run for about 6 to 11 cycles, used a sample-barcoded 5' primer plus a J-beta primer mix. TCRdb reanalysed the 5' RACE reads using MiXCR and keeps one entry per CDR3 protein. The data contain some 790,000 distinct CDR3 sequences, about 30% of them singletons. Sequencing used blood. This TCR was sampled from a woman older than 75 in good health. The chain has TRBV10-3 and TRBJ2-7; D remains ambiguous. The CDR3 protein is CAISESSAEKQYF. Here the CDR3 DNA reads TGTGCCATCAGTGAGAGTAGTGCTGAAAAGCAGTACTTC.